This entry features one T cell receptor beta chain sequence. Antigen unknown. From germline, CDR1 is LNHDA and CDR2 SQIVND (reference sequence). V was cut by 4 bases and J by 0 bases, with 11 bases left in between. The CDR3 contains 15 residues. The data were taken from a study of identical twins. TCRdb reanalysed the 5' RACE reads using MiXCR and keeps one entry per CDR3 protein. The table lists about 550,000 distinct CDR3 sequences, about a fifth of them singletons, with approximately 0.49% in the top ten. Whole-study results and caveats: The study found that models underestimated out-of-frame TCR alpha sharing in monozygotic twins. In beta out-of-frame sequences, the excess sharing between twins was weaker.

The same sample was also studied in work on yellow fever vaccine responses in identical twins. Turning to that study: Convergence reportedly seemed to mark part of the twins' vaccine T cell response, with personalization marking the rest.

This chain links TRBV19 with TRBJ2-3, with D perhaps matching TRBD1 or TRBD2 (5 bases each). The sequenced sample consisted of CD4+ T cells sorted from blood. The clonotype comes from a woman aged 18-29 years in good health. CDR3 nucleotides: TGTGCCAGTAGTAACCTCGGGACGAGCACAGATACGCAGTATTTT. It encodes CASSNLGTSTDTQYF.